The present TCR beta chain was sequenced within a study of tumor-infiltrating lymphocytes in primary liver carcinoma. Study background: Donors had hepatocellular carcinoma or combined HCC and intrahepatic cholangiocarcinoma.

TCR beta cDNA was prepared out of roughly 0.45 ug total RNA by means of a constant-region primer. Each TCR beta library was derived from three nested multiplex PCR rounds that employed slightly modified ARM-PCR. A C-beta reverse primer was combined with TRBV1-TRBV30 forward primers in the first two PCR rounds, and each round had ten to eleven cycles. TCRdb independently ran MiXCR on the multiplex PCR reads; one entry per CDR3 protein. The table has 35,000 to 45,000 distinct CDR3 sequences, around 75% seen once. Overall study results and limits: Blood's top-250-clone fraction was significantly lower than that of tumors (p = 0.039). Between tumor regions, pairs overlapped more than tumor-adjacent and tumor-blood pairs did.

Notes on this clonotype: What it recognizes is unknown.

This CDR3 has 14 amino acids. CDR1 and CDR2 from the germline V gene are MNHNS and SASEGT. V was pared by 6 bases and J by 6 bases, with 15 bases between. Co-extraction of RNA and DNA was performed on about 18-33 mg of unsorted bulk tissue. The TCR was taken from a woman younger than 45 with primary liver carcinoma and hepatitis B virus infection. The sequencing input was tumor-adjacent normal liver tissue. The rearrangement uses TRBV6-1 and TRBJ2-1, with D perhaps matching TRBD1 (5 bases). This CDR3 reads CASSQGHGPNEQFF. The CDR3 nucleotides read TGTGCCAGCAGCCAAGGACATGGTCCCAATGAGCAGTTCTTC.